These 8 T cell receptor beta chains came from one sample sequenced in a study of blood T cell repertoires in COVID-19. Sequenced by immunoSEQ multiplex PCR; TCRdb stores in-frame clones only, minus some. The table shows some 150,000 clones, with 85% occurring only once. The sample taken for sequencing was PBMCs or T cells enriched from blood (not recorded which). These receptor sequences come from a woman in her thirties or forties who had recovered from COVID-19.

The chain has TRBV13 and TRBJ1-2, with D unclear. The V gene's germline CDR1 is PRHDT and CDR2 FYEKMQ (reference sequence). Trimming took off 7 bases at V and 3 bases at J, with 15 bases between the two ends. The CDR3 loop spans 14 amino acids. The CDR3 region has the DNA TGTGCCAGCACCGATAGAGGCGGAGACTATGGCTACACCTTC. Its protein is CASTDRGGDYGYTF. Full variable domain (missing parts from reference TRBV13 and TRBJ1-2): AAGVIQSPRHLIKEKRETATLKCYPIPRHDTVYWYQQGPGQDPQFLISFYEKMQSDKGSIPDRFSAQQFSDYHSELNMSSLELGDSALYFCASTDRGGDYGYTFGSGTRLTVV.

The CDR3 sequence is CASSQGQGASAEAFF. The CDR3 bases are TGCGCCAGCAGCCAAGGTCAGGGGGCGAGCGCTGAAGCTTTCTTT. The V and J genes are TRBV4-1 and TRBJ1-1; 8 nucleotides line up with TRBD1. The junction had 7 bases not matched to a gene; V was cut back by 1 base and J by 6 bases. The CDR3 runs 15 residues. Germline CDR1 and CDR2: MGHRA and YSYEKL.

The gene calls are TRBV11-2 and TRBJ1-2, with 7 bases identical to TRBD1. Germline values: CDR1 SGHAT, CDR2 FQNNGV. V lost 4 bases to trimming and J lost 0 bases; unmatched junction nucleotides: 2. The CDR3 is 14 residues long. CDR3 nucleotide sequence: TGTGCCAGCAGCTGGGGACAGACTAACTATGGCTACACCTTC. Translation: CASSWGQTNYGYTF.

The genes are TRBV12-3 or TRBV12-4 and TRBJ1-5; D call uncertain. The CDR3 is 12 amino acids. V lost 3 bases and J lost 9, with 9 bases in between. CDR3 in DNA: TGTGCCAGCAGTTTGGGCCCGTGGCCCCAGCATTTT. Translated: CASSLGPWPQHF.

The genes are TRBV5-1 and TRBJ1-1; D might be TRBD1 (6 bases). The V gene's germline CDR1 is SGHRS and CDR2 YFSETQ. V lost 0 bases and J 4 bases, leaving 10 bases between the germline ends. This CDR3 has 14 residues. The DNA for the CDR3 is TGCGCCAGCAGCTTGGACAGGGTTGGCACTGAAGCTTTCTTT. Translated, it gives CASSLDRVGTEAFF.

CDR3: CASSRDRNSGNTIYF. The CDR3 DNA sequence: TGTGCCAGCAGCCGGGACAGGAACTCTGGAAACACCATATATTTT. The chain couples TRBV2 to TRBJ1-3; 8 nucleotides line up with TRBD1. V shed 6 bases and J 0 bases; nucleotides not matched to a gene: 4. This CDR3 has 15 residues. Germline V gene data show CDR1 as SNHLY and CDR2 as FYNNEI.

This clone has only a few counts. The V call is TRBV15, the J call TRBJ2-3, with D maybe TRBD1 (6 bases). V was clipped by 5 bases and J by 2 bases, with 14 bases between them. Germline assignment: CDR1 LNHNV and CDR2 YYDKDF (reference sequence). This CDR3 has 15 amino acids. CDR3 nucleotide sequence: TGTGCCACCAGCCAGGGGAGTCGGTACACAGATACGCAGTATTTT. Encoded protein: CATSQGSRYTDTQYF.

The chain employs TRBV5-6 and TRBJ2-1; 7 bases align to TRBD2. V trimming: 0 bases; J trimming: 0 bases; junction bases outside the gene matches: 6. CDR1 and CDR2 from the germline V gene are SGHDT and YYEEEE. CDR3 length: 17 residues. This CDR3 is CASSLGHGRSSYNEQFF. CDR3 DNA sequence: TGTGCCAGCAGCTTGGGCCACGGGAGGAGCTCCTACAATGAGCAGTTCTTC. Full variable domain (remainder filled in from reference TRBV5-6 and TRBJ2-1): DAGVTQSPTHLIKTRGQQVTLRCSPKSGHDTVSWYQQALGQGPQFIFQYYEEEERQRGNFPDRFSGHQFPNYSSELNVNALLLGDSALYLCASSLGHGRSSYNEQFFGPGTRLTVL.